This T cell receptor (beta chain) stems from a study of T-cell reconstitution after alpha-beta-depleted transplantation in children. This clonotype was detected many times. CDR3 size: 12 residues. During its preparation, the TCRbeta library received unique molecular identifiers. TCRdb reanalysed the PCR reads using MiXCR and keeps one entry per CDR3 protein. Here the sample spans around 240,000 distinct CDR3 sequences, 9.7% being singletons. The input for sequencing was PBMCs from the stem cell graft donor, taken from the stem cell graft. V is TRBV12-3 or TRBV12-4 and J is TRBJ2-7; no firm D call. The J call is in doubt because the DNA end fits TRBJ2-5 better. The receptor was isolated from a human donor who donated a stem cell graft to a child with SCID. The DNA of the CDR3 is TGTGCCAGCAGTCTCGACCCTGGGACCCAGTACTTC. This gives the protein CASSLDPGTQYF.